The following is a TCR beta chain sequence with its context. The data were obtained in a study of shared clonotypes between healthy human individuals. The table came from immunoSEQ multiplex PCR; TCRdb's copy has only in-frame clones and leaves some out. Of over a million clones listed, 98% were seen once; the top ten hold roughly 0.35%. The sequence was obtained from a man aged 25-40 years in good health. The sequenced sample was naive CD4+ T cells sorted from blood. Stated subset: CD45RA+ positively selected.

CDR3 region: CASSTGSGANVLTF. CDR3 DNA sequence: TGTGCCAGCTCAACAGGGTCTGGGGCCAACGTCCTGACTTTC. The chain links TRBV18 to TRBJ2-6; TRBD1 is a possible D gene (6 bases). Trimming took 5 bases from V and 1 from J, leaving 6 bases between them. This CDR3 is 14 amino acids long. The germline CDR1 and CDR2 sequences are KGHSH and LQKENI.